Below, 30 T cell receptor beta chains from the same sample are listed, as sequenced in a study of blood T cells in healthy people across ages. Together with a sample-barcoded 5' primer, a J-beta primer mix was included in a second PCR lasting roughly 6 to 12 cycles. Each CDR3 protein gets one entry after TCRdb re-called the 5' RACE reads with MiXCR. In the table there are 550,000 to 750,000 distinct CDR3 sequences, 21% of which are singletons. Source material: blood. These receptors were taken from a man in his sixties or seventies in good health.

J is TRBJ1-1 and V is TRBV21-1; TRBD1 reflects the table's D call only, with no check against the DNA. TRBV21-1 is listed as a pseudogene. The CDR3 totals 13 residues. For the CDR3, the DNA is TGTGCCAGCAGCAAAGACAGGGTCTATTTGGCTTTCTTT. Translation gives CASSKDRVYLAFF.

The chain links TRBV29-1 to TRBJ2-5, with unresolved D. The assigned J gene may be wrong: the sequence end matches TRBJ2-1 better. CDR3 length equals 14 residues. Germline CDR1 reads SQVTM; CDR2 reads ANQGSEA. The CDR3 nucleotides are TGCAGCGTCGCACGTCGGCTAATTAACAATGAGCAGTTCTTC. Protein sequence: CSVARRLINNEQFF.

For this clonotype: One base away lies a much larger clone, so this may be a sequencing read error. This chain connects TRBV6-1 to TRBJ2-7; 15 nucleotides align to TRBD2. The germline V gene has CDR1 MNHNS and CDR2 SASEGT. The CDR3 has 16 residues. CDR3 DNA: TGTGCCAGCAGTAGGACTAGCGGGAGGGGTCTGTACGAGCAGCACTTC. Translating gives CASSRTSGRGLYEQHF.

This clonotype has only a few counts. The rearrangement uses TRBV6-5 and TRBJ2-5; 11 nucleotides line up with TRBD1. The last part of the DNA fits TRBJ2-7 better; the J call may be wrong. This CDR3 is built from 15 residues. Germline lookup yields CDR1 MNHEY and CDR2 SVGAGI. In DNA, the CDR3 is TGTGCCAGCAGACCTGGGACAGGGGGGACCTACGAGCAGTACTTC. Translation gives CASRPGTGGTYEQYF.

The chain's CDR3 is CASSLHVPETQYF. CDR3 bases: TGTGCCAGCAGCTTACATGTCCCAGAGACCCAGTACTTC. This sequence joins TRBV7-3 and TRBJ2-5, with D unclear. CDR1 is SGHTA, CDR2 FQGTGA, per germline. V lost 2 bases to trimming and J lost 4 bases, with 8 bases between them. The CDR3 consists of 13 residues. The entire variable domain, with the rest obtained from reference TRBV7-3 and TRBJ2-5, is as follows: GAGVSQTPSNKVTEKGKYVELRCDPISGHTALYWYRQSLGQGPEFLIYFQGTGAADDSGLPNDRFFAVRPEGSVSTLKIQRTERGDSAVYLCASSLHVPETQYFGPGTRLLVL.

DNA of the CDR3: TGTGCCAGCAGCTCCACAGGGATGAGGGAGCAGTACTTC. Its protein product is CASSSTGMREQYF. This chain links TRBV12-3 or TRBV12-4 with TRBJ2-5; the D gene is possibly TRBD1 (6 bases). The CDR3 sequence is 13 residues long. V gave up 6 bases and J gave up 11 bases, with 19 bases separating them.

The sample holds many counts of this clonotype. CDR3 in amino acids: CASDRDPKETQYF. The CDR3 DNA follows: TGTGCCAGCGACAGAGACCCTAAAGAGACCCAGTACTTC. The chain uses TRBV2 and TRBJ2-5; maybe TRBD1 (5 bases). The CDR3 loop spans 13 amino acids. Germline values: CDR1 SNHLY, CDR2 FYNNEI. Trimming took off 8 bases at V and 3 bases at J, with 13 bases between the two ends.

This clonotype was detected a few times. The chain is built from TRBV6-1 and TRBJ1-1, with 10 positions matching TRBD1. CDR1 is MNHNS, CDR2 SASEGT, per germline. CDR3 size: 13 residues. With 9 bases clipped from V and 10 bases from J, the junction kept 11 bases outside the gene matches. The CDR3 here is CASRDRGPRTAFF. The CDR3 DNA reads TGTGCCAGTCGGGACAGGGGTCCACGGACAGCTTTCTTT.

The V and J genes are TRBV28 and TRBJ2-3; 7 positions agree with TRBD1. Looked up from germline, CDR1 is MDHEN and CDR2 is SYDVKM. V dropped 3 bases and J dropped 2; count of bases not matched to a gene: 8. The CDR3 is 16 amino acids. The CDR3 bases are TGTGCCAGCAGTTTCTACAGGGGCGGATTCACAGATACGCAGTATTTT. It encodes CASSFYRGGFTDTQYF.

In its sample, this clonotype was seen a few times. The chain has TRBV4-1 and TRBJ2-3, with 7 bases identical to TRBD1. From germline, CDR1 is MGHRA and CDR2 YSYEKL. The CDR3 is 17 amino acids. V dropped 0 bases and J dropped 5; count of bases not matched to a gene: 11. The CDR3 DNA reads TGCGCCAGCAGCCAAGATCGTAGTCAGGGGGATGAAGATACGCAGTATTTT. Translated: CASSQDRSQGDEDTQYF.

The gene calls are TRBV6-5 and TRBJ2-7; D tentatively fits TRBD1 or TRBD2 (5 bases each). The V gene lost 0 bases and the J gene lost 5 bases, with 23 bases spanning the gap. The germline gives CDR1 MNHEY, CDR2 SVGAGI. The CDR3 contains 18 residues. CDR3 nucleotides: TGTGCCAGCAGTTACTCGTGGGGGAGCGTACAGGCTCGCGACGAGCAGTACTTC. The encoded protein is CASSYSWGSVQARDEQYF.

This clonotype appeared a few times. The chain joins TRBV5-1 to TRBJ2-1; TRBD2 matches 10 bases. Germline CDR1 SGHRS, CDR2 YFSETQ. V lost 4 bases and J lost 9; bases outside the gene matches: 7. The CDR3 has 14 amino acids. CDR3 region: CASSNASGRGEQFF. In DNA form, the CDR3 reads TGCGCCAGCAGCAACGCTAGCGGGAGAGGTGAGCAGTTCTTC.

This clonotype has only a few counts. V and J are TRBV7-9 and TRBJ1-4; no clear D. This CDR3 is built from 15 residues. CDR1 is SEHNR and CDR2 is FQNEAQ in the germline V gene (reference sequence). V was trimmed by 5 bases and J by 0 bases, leaving 10 bases between them. CDR3 residues: CASSPAQATNEKLFF. In DNA form, the CDR3 reads TGTGCCAGCAGCCCCGCGCAGGCAACTAATGAAAAACTGTTTTTT.

The V gene is TRBV15, the J gene TRBJ2-3; no reliable D call. Germline lookup yields CDR1 LNHNV and CDR2 YYDKDF (reference sequence). V was shortened by 3 bases and J by 2 bases, with 12 bases between the two germline ends. The CDR3 covers 15 residues. The CDR3, as DNA: TGTGCCACCAGCAGCTCCAGAATACCCACAGATACGCAGTATTTT. It codes for CATSSSRIPTDTQYF.

This clonotype was seen a few times. V usage is TRBV5-1 and J usage is TRBJ2-5; 10 nucleotides agree with TRBD2. The germline V gene encodes CDR1 SGHRS and CDR2 YFSETQ. This CDR3 has 16 residues. The junction had 9 bases not matched to a gene; V was cut back by 2 bases and J by 5 bases. CDR3: CASSLAGGPVRETQYF. The CDR3 bases are TGCGCCAGCAGCTTAGCGGGAGGGCCGGTACGGGAGACCCAGTACTTC.

V usage is TRBV7-2 and J usage is TRBJ2-5, with 11 bases identical to TRBD2. V lost 9 bases, J lost 1 base, and 1 base stayed unmatched. The CDR3 spans 13 residues. Germline-derived CDR1 and CDR2 are SGHTA and FQGNSA. CDR3 loop: CASLAGGQETQYF. The CDR3 nucleotides read TGTGCCAGTCTAGCGGGAGGCCAAGAGACCCAGTACTTC.

This clonotype was detected only a few times. V is TRBV13 and J is TRBJ2-1; D is perhaps TRBD1 (7 bases). This CDR3 is 17 amino acids long. V was pared by 7 bases and J by 5 bases, with 24 bases between. CDR1 is PRHDT, CDR2 FYEKMQ, per germline (reference sequence). CDR3 coding DNA: TGTGCCAGCACCCAGGGGGTACTAGCTCATTATGACAATGAGCAGTTCTTC. This encodes CASTQGVLAHYDNEQFF.

The chain couples TRBV7-2 to TRBJ2-1, with TRBD2 matching over 8 bases. Gene TRBJ2-7 matches the end of the DNA better, so the J call may be wrong. This CDR3 region has 15 residues. The germline V gene encodes CDR1 SGHTA and CDR2 FQGNSA. The CDR3 region is CASSSLAGQTYEQYF. The CDR3, as DNA: TGTGCCAGCAGCTCCTTAGCGGGACAAACCTACGAGCAGTACTTC.

The sample holds many counts of this clonotype. The J gene is TRBJ2-2, the V gene TRBV29-1; D unclear. The CDR3 is made up of 15 amino acids. Trimming stripped 0 bases from V and 4 bases from J, with 12 bases between. Germline CDR1 SQVTM, CDR2 ANQGSEA. The CDR3 loop is CSVEDSAAPTGELFF. The CDR3 DNA is TGCAGCGTTGAAGATTCCGCCGCGCCCACCGGGGAGCTGTTTTTT.

The chain uses TRBV25-1 and TRBJ2-5; the D gene could be TRBD1 or TRBD2 (5 bases each). V dropped 2 bases and J dropped 0 bases, with 13 bases sitting between them. CDR3 size: 16 residues. In germline, CDR1 is MGHDK, CDR2 SYGVNS. CDR3 in amino acids: CASSEMGDPYQETQYF. In DNA, the CDR3 is TGTGCCAGCAGTGAAATGGGGGACCCGTACCAAGAGACCCAGTACTTC.

The V gene is TRBV6-6, the J gene TRBJ2-5; no definite D call. Near its end, the DNA agrees better with TRBJ2-7, so the J call may be wrong. The V gene's germline CDR1 is MNHNY and CDR2 SVGAGI (reference sequence). The CDR3 sequence is 11 residues long. CDR3 sequence reads: CASSSNGEQYF. The CDR3 nucleotides read TGTGCCAGCAGTTCAAACGGCGAGCAGTACTTC.

CDR3 sequence (DNA): TGTGCCAGCAGTTACGGACTAGCGGGCTCCGAGCAGTACTTC. Its protein product is CASSYGLAGSEQYF. This chain uses TRBV6-5 with TRBJ2-5; the match to TRBD2 covers 11 bases. TRBJ2-7 explains the end of the DNA better; the J call may be wrong. The CDR3 has 14 amino acids. Germline loops: CDR1 MNHEY, CDR2 SVGAGI.

This clonotype was detected a few times. The chain joins TRBV6-2 or TRBV6-3 to TRBJ2-5; D is undetermined. The CDR3 totals 12 residues. Trimming took 2 bases from V and 4 from J, leaving 5 bases between them. Germline V gives CDR1 MNHEY, CDR2 SVGEGT. The CDR3: CASSYGPETQYF. The DNA for the CDR3 is TGTGCCAGCAGTTACGGCCCAGAGACCCAGTACTTC.

The chain joins TRBV6-5 to TRBJ2-2; D ambiguous. The germline V gene has CDR1 MNHEY and CDR2 SVGAGI. The CDR3 has 14 amino acids. The V and J ends lost 6 bases and 6 bases respectively, with 14 bases between them. CDR3 sequence: CASSRTSAAGELFF. CDR3 sequence (DNA): TGTGCCAGCAGCCGGACCAGCGCTGCCGGGGAGCTGTTTTTT.

This clonotype occurred a few times. The V and J genes are TRBV5-1 and TRBJ2-5, with TRBD2 as a possible D gene (6 bases). The DNA end is a closer match to TRBJ2-1, so the J assignment may be wrong. Per germline, CDR1 SGHRS and CDR2 YFSETQ. CDR3 length: 16 residues. The CDR3: CASSLPGSQGSVEQFF. CDR3 nucleotides: TGCGCCAGCAGCCTACCCGGGAGCCAAGGCTCCGTTGAGCAGTTCTTC.

The rearrangement joins TRBV3-1 to TRBJ2-2; 11 nucleotides align to TRBD2. CDR1 and CDR2 from the germline V gene are LGHDT and YNNKEL (reference sequence). V lost 4 bases to trimming and J lost 7 bases; unmatched junction nucleotides: 8. The CDR3 sequence is 16 residues long. This CDR3 is CASSLTSGSLGGELFF. The DNA for the CDR3 is TGTGCCAGCAGCCTCACTAGCGGGAGTCTCGGCGGGGAGCTGTTTTTT.

This rearrangement joins TRBV25-1 to TRBJ1-2; perhaps TRBD1 as D (5 bases). Per germline, CDR1 MGHDK and CDR2 SYGVNS. The CDR3 runs 14 residues. Between the trimmed V and J ends, which lost 6 bases and 5 bases, there was a span of 16 bases. The CDR3 loop reads CASRGTLLGYGYTF. The CDR3 region has the DNA TGTGCCAGCAGAGGGACTCTCCTCGGGTATGGCTACACCTTC.

The rearrangement uses TRBV14 and TRBJ2-5; 9 bases agree with TRBD1. V lost 1 base, J lost 4 bases, and 1 base stayed unmatched. Germline CDR1 reads SGHDN; CDR2 reads FVKESK. This CDR3 comprises 14 residues. The CDR3 DNA sequence: TGTGCCAGCAGCCAAGTACAGGGGGCAGAGACCCAGTACTTC. Protein product: CASSQVQGAETQYF.

The chain is built from TRBV14 and TRBJ2-7, with a tentative D call TRBD1 (6 bases). Germline V lookup: CDR1 SGHDN, CDR2 FVKESK. The V end lost 0 bases, the J end lost 5 bases, and 11 bases lay between the germline ends. This CDR3 is 14 amino acids long. The CDR3 DNA reads as TGTGCCAGCAGCCAAGACCACAGGGCTGACGAGCAGTACTTC. This sequence encodes CASSQDHRADEQYF.

This clonotype was found a few times. The rearrangement links TRBV9 to TRBJ2-7; 15 nucleotides match TRBD2. V was pared by 0 bases and J by 4 bases, with 2 bases of the junction left unmatched. There are 16 residues in the CDR3. Germline V CDR1 and CDR2: SGDLS, YYNGEE. The CDR3 nucleotides read TGTGCCAGCAGCGTAGTCGGGACTAGCGGGAGGTACGAGCAGTACTTC. Translation gives CASSVVGTSGRYEQYF.